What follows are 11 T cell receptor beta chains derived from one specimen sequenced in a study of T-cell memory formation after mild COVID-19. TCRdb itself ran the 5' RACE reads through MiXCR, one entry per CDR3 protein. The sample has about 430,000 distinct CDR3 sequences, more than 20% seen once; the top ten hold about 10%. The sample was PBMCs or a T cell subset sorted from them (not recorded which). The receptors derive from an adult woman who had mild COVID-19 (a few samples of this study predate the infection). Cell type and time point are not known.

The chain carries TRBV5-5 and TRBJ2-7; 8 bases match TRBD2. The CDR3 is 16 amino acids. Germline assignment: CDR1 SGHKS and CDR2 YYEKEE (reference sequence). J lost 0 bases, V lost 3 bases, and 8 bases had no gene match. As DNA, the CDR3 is TGTGCCAGCAGCTCCCAACTAGCGGCTAGCTCCTACGAGCAGTACTTC. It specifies CASSSQLAASSYEQYF.

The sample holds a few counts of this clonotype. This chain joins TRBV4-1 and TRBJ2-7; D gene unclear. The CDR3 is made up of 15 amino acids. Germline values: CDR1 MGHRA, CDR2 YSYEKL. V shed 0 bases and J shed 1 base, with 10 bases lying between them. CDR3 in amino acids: CASSQDLGNSYEQYF. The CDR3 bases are TGCGCCAGCAGCCAAGATTTGGGGAATTCCTACGAGCAGTACTTC.

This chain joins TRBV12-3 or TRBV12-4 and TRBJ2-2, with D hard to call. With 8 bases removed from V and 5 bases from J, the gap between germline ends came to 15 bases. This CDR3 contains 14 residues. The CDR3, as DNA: TGTGCCAGCTCCTCGAGTGGACCGACCGGGGAGCTGTTTTTT. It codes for CASSSSGPTGELFF.

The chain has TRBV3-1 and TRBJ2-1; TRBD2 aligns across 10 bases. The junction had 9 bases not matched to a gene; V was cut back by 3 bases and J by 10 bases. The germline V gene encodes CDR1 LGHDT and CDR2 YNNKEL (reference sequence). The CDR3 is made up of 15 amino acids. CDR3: CASSHGLAAAGEQFF. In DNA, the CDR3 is TGTGCCAGCAGCCACGGACTAGCGGCTGCCGGGGAGCAGTTCTTC.

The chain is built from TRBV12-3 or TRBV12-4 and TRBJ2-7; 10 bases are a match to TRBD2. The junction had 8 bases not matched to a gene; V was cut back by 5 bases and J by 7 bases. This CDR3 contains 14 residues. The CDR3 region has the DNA TGTGCCAGCAGTCCTAGCGGGGGCCATAGGGAGCAGTACTTC. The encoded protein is CASSPSGGHREQYF.

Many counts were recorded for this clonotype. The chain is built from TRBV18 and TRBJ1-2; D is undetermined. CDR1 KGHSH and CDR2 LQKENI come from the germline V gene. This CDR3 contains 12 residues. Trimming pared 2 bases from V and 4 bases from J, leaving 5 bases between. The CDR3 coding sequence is TGTGCCAGCTCACCATCAGGCTATGGCTACACCTTC. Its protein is CASSPSGYGYTF.

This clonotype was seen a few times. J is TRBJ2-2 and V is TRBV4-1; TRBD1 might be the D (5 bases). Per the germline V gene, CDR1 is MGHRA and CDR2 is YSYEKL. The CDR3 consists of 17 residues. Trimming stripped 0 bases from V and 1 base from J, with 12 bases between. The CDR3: CASSQDPGRVNTGELFF. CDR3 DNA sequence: TGCGCCAGCAGCCAAGATCCCGGCAGGGTGAACACCGGGGAGCTGTTTTTT.

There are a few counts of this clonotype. CDR3 region: CASSLAGVADLTNEAFF. The CDR3 bases are TGCGCCAGCAGCTTGGCCGGGGTCGCAGACTTAACCAATGAAGCTTTCTTT. The chain couples TRBV5-1 to TRBJ1-1, with D unclear. The CDR3 is 17 residues long. Trimming shortened V by 0 bases and J by 7 bases, and 22 bases separated the two germline ends. From germline, CDR1 is SGHRS and CDR2 YFSETQ.

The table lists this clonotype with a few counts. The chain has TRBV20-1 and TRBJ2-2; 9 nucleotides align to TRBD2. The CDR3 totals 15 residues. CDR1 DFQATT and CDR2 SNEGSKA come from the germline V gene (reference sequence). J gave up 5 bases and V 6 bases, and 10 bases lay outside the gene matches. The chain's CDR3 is CSATLSAGGTGELFF. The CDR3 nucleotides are TGCAGTGCCACCCTATCAGCGGGAGGAACCGGGGAGCTGTTTTTT.

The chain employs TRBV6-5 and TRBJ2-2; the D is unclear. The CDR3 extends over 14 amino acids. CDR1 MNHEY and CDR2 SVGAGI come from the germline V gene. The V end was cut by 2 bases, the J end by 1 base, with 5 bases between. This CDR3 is CASSYVRNTGELFF. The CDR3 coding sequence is TGTGCCAGCAGTTACGTGCGGAACACCGGGGAGCTGTTTTTT.

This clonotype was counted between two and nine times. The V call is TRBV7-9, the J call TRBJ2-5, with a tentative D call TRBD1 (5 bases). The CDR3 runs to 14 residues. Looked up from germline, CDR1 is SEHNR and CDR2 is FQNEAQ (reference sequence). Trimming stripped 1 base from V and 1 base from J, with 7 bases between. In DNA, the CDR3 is TGTGCCAGCAGCTTAGTAGGGGTCCAAGAGACCCAGTACTTC. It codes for CASSLVGVQETQYF.